This T cell receptor (beta chain) was captured by sequencing in a study of blood T cell repertoires in COVID-19. The V end was cut by 0 bases, the J end by 7 bases, with 5 bases between. Germline V gene sequence: CDR1 SGHRS, CDR2 YFSETQ. This CDR3 comprises 13 residues. Method: immunoSEQ multiplex PCR; TCRdb's copy keeps in-frame clones and lacks some. In the table there are around 98,000 clones, approximately 90% of which are singletons. V gene TRBV5-1 combines with J gene TRBJ1-6; D unclear. The sequenced material came from peripheral blood. This receptor was taken from a man aged 70-80 years with acute or convalescent COVID-19. CDR3: CASSLARNSPLHF. Here the CDR3 DNA reads TGCGCCAGCAGCTTGGCACGGAATTCACCCCTCCACTTT.